Sequencing of this TCR beta chain was carried out in a study of T cells in Graves' hyperthyroidism and ophthalmopathy. Study results and limitations: In the analysis, a 13 V-J model separated ophthalmopathy from stable hyperthyroidism. Ophthalmopathy was predicted by the model a median of approximately 6 months ahead of onset.

The CDR3 regions of TCR beta were amplified from RNA transcripts. The HTBI primer set was used in a first-round RT-PCR of the TCR CDR3. TCRdb called the multiplex PCR reads again in MiXCR, with one record for every CDR3 protein. The sample shows about 580,000 distinct CDR3 sequences, approximately 14% of them seen only once. This clonotype was seen a few times. As yet, its antigen is unknown. Given a much more abundant clone one base away, this may be a read error. Looked up from germline, CDR1 is SEHNR and CDR2 is FQNEAQ (reference sequence). V lost 1 base and J lost 7, with 7 bases in between. The CDR3 consists of 12 residues.

The chain is built from TRBV7-9 and TRBJ1-1; no definite D call. This TCR derives from a woman between 25 and 40 years old with Graves' hyperthyroidism that later progressed to Graves' ophthalmopathy. Sequencing used blood. CDR3 residues: CASSLVWGEAFF. CDR3 nucleotides: TGTGCCAGCAGCTTAGTGTGGGGTGAAGCTTTCTTT.